This is a list of T cell receptor beta chains from one sample in a study of monozygotic twins with inflammatory bowel disease. TCRdb re-called the 5' RACE reads and shows each CDR3 protein once, DNA omitted. The sample yields about 450,000 distinct CDR3 sequences, of which the top ten take up 2% to 2.5%. The sequencing input was blood. All receptors derive from a human donor with ulcerative colitis or Crohn's disease, or a healthy co-twin of an affected twin (not recorded which). Both conserved end residues are part of each CDR3.

CDR3aa	v_gene	j_gene
CASRAGTAGNTIYF	TRBV2	TRBJ1-3
CASSIDRTEAFF	TRBV19	TRBJ1-1
CAIRTGPLNTEAFF	TRBV19	TRBJ1-1
CASTPLWSPADF	TRBV6-5	TRBJ2-7
CASSPGLAGVIDTQYF	TRBV7-2	TRBJ2-3
CASSSGDTPYEQYF	TRBV27	TRBJ2-7
CSARAQSLDRGRYQETQYF	TRBV20-1	TRBJ2-5
CASSQTGVLYEQYF	TRBV12-3/TRBV12-4	TRBJ2-7
CASSDETSGRWYNEQFF	TRBV5-1	TRBJ2-1
CATKGENTEAFF	TRBV24-1	TRBJ1-1
CASSPYGGSTNEKLFF	TRBV14	TRBJ1-4
CASSLTGIGANVLTF	TRBV19	TRBJ2-6
CASSFKRGGSSYDEQFF	TRBV28	TRBJ2-1
CASSWGQFNTGELFF	TRBV12-3/TRBV12-4	TRBJ2-2